This T cell receptor (beta chain) was profiled in a study of blood T cell repertoires in COVID-19. Looking at the study overall: Spain, Italy and the United States supplied samples that represented acute and convalescent COVID-19.

Germline V gene sequence: CDR1 KGHDR, CDR2 SFDVKD. Trimming removed 9 bases at V and 3 bases at J, with 13 bases between. The CDR3 runs 14 residues. This table comes from immunoSEQ multiplex PCR, and its TCRdb copy is limited to in-frame clones, with some not included. Of 120,000 to 150,000 clones in the sample, around four fifths are singletons; the top ten hold 35% to 40%. The genes are TRBV24-1 and TRBJ2-2, with D possibly matching TRBD1 (5 bases). The sequence was collected from a human donor in a cohort sampled during active COVID-19. Sequenced input: peripheral blood. CDR3 sequence: CATCHRSDTGELFF. The CDR3, as DNA: TGTGCCACCTGTCACAGGTCGGACACCGGGGAGCTGTTTTTT.